Listed below are T cell receptor beta chains from one sample, sequenced in a study of blood T cell repertoires in COVID-19. The data were produced by immunoSEQ multiplex PCR, yet TCRdb's version contains in-frame clones alone and is incomplete. This sample has almost 200,000 clones, with roughly 80% found just once. The sample consisted of peripheral blood. All receptors derive from a woman between 40 and 55 years old with COVID-19, enrolled during active disease. CDR3s include the opening cysteine and the closing phenylalanine or tryptophan. The order of the fields is clone size, D gene, V gene, J gene, CDR3 DNA, CDR3 protein. A D gene is named only where the DNA matches it firmly. Clone size is given for some rows only: seen once, a few or many times, or a class if the clone is expanded.

clone size: -
D gene: -
V gene: TRBV5-1
J gene: TRBJ2-7
CDR3 DNA: TGCGCCAGCAGTTCTGCCTACGAGCAGTACTTC
CDR3 protein: CASSSAYEQYF

clone size: -
D gene: -
V gene: TRBV5-3
J gene: TRBJ1-5
CDR3 DNA: TGTGCCAGAAGCTTGGAGGTCCAGGGGATCAAGGGCAATCAGCCCCAGCATTTT
CDR3 protein: CARSLEVQGIKGNQPQHF

clone size: -
D gene: -
V gene: TRBV6-1
J gene: TRBJ2-5
CDR3 DNA: TGTGCCAGCAGTGAGGTTGGGGGGAGCGGAGAGACCCAGTACTTC
CDR3 protein: CASSEVGGSGETQYF

clone size: -
D gene: TRBD1
V gene: TRBV2
J gene: TRBJ1-2
CDR3 DNA: TGTGCCAGCAGTGTGGACAGGGAAAGGGCTTTCTATGGCTACACCTTC
CDR3 protein: CASSVDRERAFYGYTF

clone size: -
D gene: TRBD1
V gene: TRBV7-9
J gene: TRBJ2-7
CDR3 DNA: TGTGCCAGCAGCTTAGACGGGACAGGGGTCTTCCTTTCCTACGAGCAGTACTTC
CDR3 protein: CASSLDGTGVFLSYEQYF

clone size: once
D gene: TRBD2
V gene: TRBV18
J gene: TRBJ2-3
CDR3 DNA: TGTGCCAGCTCACGAGCGGGAGGGCCAGATACGCAGTATTTT
CDR3 protein: CASSRAGGPDTQYF

clone size: -
D gene: -
V gene: TRBV7-8
J gene: TRBJ2-7
CDR3 DNA: TGTGCCAGCAGCCCTGGGACTTTATATCCGTACTTC
CDR3 protein: CASSPGTLYPYF

clone size: -
D gene: -
V gene: TRBV28
J gene: TRBJ2-2
CDR3 DNA: TGTGCCAGCAGTCCGGGAGGACAGGGAACCGGGGAGCTGTTTTTT
CDR3 protein: CASSPGGQGTGELFF

clone size: -
D gene: -
V gene: TRBV15
J gene: TRBJ2-3
CDR3 DNA: TGTGCCACCAGCAGAGATCGCGGGGTCGAAGTGCAGTATTTT
CDR3 protein: CATSRDRGVEVQYF

clone size: -
D gene: TRBD1
V gene: TRBV18
J gene: TRBJ2-7
CDR3 DNA: TGTGCCAGCTCACCTGGGACAGGGAACGAGCAGTACTTC
CDR3 protein: CASSPGTGNEQYF

clone size: -
D gene: -
V gene: TRBV11-1
J gene: TRBJ2-3
CDR3 DNA: TGTGCCAGCAGCTTACAAATAGATACGCAGTATTTT
CDR3 protein: CASSLQIDTQYF

clone size: -
D gene: -
V gene: TRBV19
J gene: TRBJ1-2
CDR3 DNA: TGTGCCAGTCGACAGGATGACATAGGCTATGGCTACACCTTC
CDR3 protein: CASRQDDIGYGYTF

clone size: -
D gene: TRBD2
V gene: TRBV2
J gene: TRBJ2-1
CDR3 DNA: TGTGCCAGCAGGGGACTAGCGGGAGGGGTTGGGGAGCAGTTCTTC
CDR3 protein: CASRGLAGGVGEQFF

clone size: -
D gene: -
V gene: TRBV15
J gene: TRBJ2-7
CDR3 DNA: TGTGCCACCAGCGAGATCGGCTCCTACGAGCAGTACTTC
CDR3 protein: CATSEIGSYEQYF

clone size: -
D gene: TRBD2
V gene: TRBV4-1
J gene: TRBJ2-1
CDR3 DNA: TGCGCCAGCAGCCAAGAAGACGTGAGCGGGAGAGACGAGCAGTTCTTC
CDR3 protein: CASSQEDVSGRDEQFF

clone size: -
D gene: -
V gene: TRBV30
J gene: TRBJ1-2
CDR3 DNA: TGTGCCTGGAGTTTCTCAACAGGGTTCTATGGCTACACCTTC
CDR3 protein: CAWSFSTGFYGYTF

clone size: -
D gene: TRBD1
V gene: TRBV6-5
J gene: TRBJ1-4
CDR3 DNA: TGTGCCAGCAGTTCCTCCGGGACAGGGTTTGAAAAACTGTTTTTT
CDR3 protein: CASSSSGTGFEKLFF

clone size: -
D gene: TRBD2
V gene: TRBV6-5
J gene: TRBJ2-3
CDR3 DNA: TGTGCCAGCAGTTACTCGGGGGGGACAGATACGCAGTATTTT
CDR3 protein: CASSYSGGTDTQYF

clone size: many
D gene: -
V gene: TRBV29-1
J gene: TRBJ1-2
CDR3 DNA: TGCAGCGCTTTAGGCGGGGCCGGGGATGGCTACACCTTC
CDR3 protein: CSALGGAGDGYTF

clone size: -
D gene: -
V gene: TRBV5-6
J gene: TRBJ2-3
CDR3 DNA: TGTGCCAGCAGCTTGGCAGGGATAGATACGCAGTATTTT
CDR3 protein: CASSLAGIDTQYF

clone size: -
D gene: -
V gene: TRBV7-9
J gene: TRBJ2-6
CDR3 DNA: TGTGCCAGCAGCTTAAAGGGGTCCTCTGGGGCCAACGTCCTGACTTTC
CDR3 protein: CASSLKGSSGANVLTF

clone size: -
D gene: TRBD1
V gene: TRBV11-2
J gene: TRBJ1-2
CDR3 DNA: TGTGCCAGCAGCCGAGTGGGACAGATCTATGGCTACACCTTC
CDR3 protein: CASSRVGQIYGYTF

clone size: -
D gene: TRBD2
V gene: TRBV10-3
J gene: TRBJ2-6
CDR3 DNA: TGTGCCATCAGTGAACTAGCGGGAGTATTATCTGGGGCCAACGTCCTGACTTTC
CDR3 protein: CAISELAGVLSGANVLTF

clone size: -
D gene: -
V gene: TRBV27
J gene: TRBJ1-1
CDR3 DNA: TGTGCCAGCACACAGAGGGCACTCGGGACTGAAGCTTTCTTT
CDR3 protein: CASTQRALGTEAFF

clone size: few
D gene: -
V gene: TRBV19
J gene: TRBJ1-3
CDR3 DNA: TGTGCCAGTAGTCTTTATAGTCGCGTCGGAGACACCATATATTTT
CDR3 protein: CASSLYSRVGDTIYF

clone size: -
D gene: TRBD2
V gene: TRBV7-2
J gene: TRBJ2-1
CDR3 DNA: TGTGCCAGCAGGGTAGCGGGAGGGCCGGGTGAGCAGTTCTTC
CDR3 protein: CASRVAGGPGEQFF

clone size: -
D gene: -
V gene: TRBV30
J gene: TRBJ2-7
CDR3 DNA: TGTGCCTGCAGGAGGTACGACACCTACGAGCAGTACTTC
CDR3 protein: CACRRYDTYEQYF

clone size: -
D gene: -
V gene: TRBV7-9
J gene: TRBJ1-2
CDR3 DNA: TGTGCCAGCAGCTTTTCAACAGGTCTATATGGCTACACCTTC
CDR3 protein: CASSFSTGLYGYTF

clone size: -
D gene: TRBD1
V gene: TRBV4-1
J gene: TRBJ1-4
CDR3 DNA: TGCGCCAGCAGCCGCCCAGGGGGCCGCTCCTTCGGTGAAAAACTGTTTTTT
CDR3 protein: CASSRPGGRSFGEKLFF

clone size: -
D gene: TRBD2
V gene: TRBV19
J gene: TRBJ2-1
CDR3 DNA: TGTGCCAGTACTACTAGCGGGAGCCTGAATGAGCAGTTCTTC
CDR3 protein: CASTTSGSLNEQFF

clone size: -
D gene: -
V gene: TRBV7-2
J gene: TRBJ1-5
CDR3 DNA: TGTGCCAGCAGCTGGGAGGTTCGTCAGCCCCAGCATTTT
CDR3 protein: CASSWEVRQPQHF

clone size: -
D gene: -
V gene: TRBV27
J gene: TRBJ1-1
CDR3 DNA: TGTGCCAGCAGGGAGGCGCGGGCGAACACTGAAGCTTTCTTT
CDR3 protein: CASREARANTEAFF

clone size: once
D gene: TRBD2
V gene: TRBV18
J gene: TRBJ2-1
CDR3 DNA: TGTGCCAGCTCCCACACCGGGGGGGCCTACAATGAGCAGTTCTTC
CDR3 protein: CASSHTGGAYNEQFF

clone size: few
D gene: -
V gene: TRBV3-1/TRBV3-2
J gene: TRBJ2-5
CDR3 DNA: TGTGCCAGCAGCTCGGACAGGACTAAAGCGACCCAGTACTTC
CDR3 protein: CASSSDRTKATQYF

clone size: -
D gene: TRBD1
V gene: TRBV14
J gene: TRBJ1-3
CDR3 DNA: TGTGCCAGCAGCCAACCGGGACAGGGAACCGGAAACACCATATATTTT
CDR3 protein: CASSQPGQGTGNTIYF

clone size: once
D gene: -
V gene: TRBV7-9
J gene: TRBJ2-5
CDR3 DNA: TGTGCCAGCAGCTCTTCGGGGGAGGAGACCCAGTACTTC
CDR3 protein: CASSSSGEETQYF